The present T cell receptor beta chain was sequenced within a study of shared clonotypes between healthy human individuals. Whole-study results and caveats: Genetic and exposure-history diversity was limited by the few donors. Non-shared clonotypes were found to have lower generation probabilities than the clonotypes that were shared by all four of the sorted-subset donors.

Measured with immunoSEQ multiplex PCR; TCRdb has only the in-frame clones, and not every one. The sample has 2 million to 2.5 million clones; 80% to 95% are singletons. CDR3 size: 15 residues. Germline V CDR1 and CDR2: MDHEN, SYDVKM. Trimming shortened V by 5 bases and J by 3 bases, and 14 bases separated the two germline ends. As concerns this clone: What it binds is unknown.

The split of CD4+ cells yielded CD45RA+ naive and CD45RA-negative memory subsets. This chain joins TRBV28 and TRBJ2-4; D is unresolved. The specimen was naive CD4+ T cells from PBMCs. Indicated subset: CD45RA+ positively selected. This TCR came from a man between 18 and 35 years old in good health. Some clones in this sample may be carry-over from other donors' samples. Written as DNA, the CDR3 is TGTGCCAGCAGTCCGGCCCGAGGAGACAAAAACATTCAGTACTTC. This codes for CASSPARGDKNIQYF.